The rows below give T cell receptor beta chains drawn from one sample of a study of T cell responses to AZD1222 COVID-19 vaccine. TCRdb's table, derived via immunoSEQ multiplex PCR, lists solely in-frame clones and lacks some. The sample has about 130,000 clones; under 90% are singletons. Sequenced here: peripheral blood, sampled on day 0 of AZD1222 vaccination. Source of these receptors: an adult in good health. Each CDR3 is given with its conserved first and last residue. D genes are given only for firm matches. Clone size, where shown, is once, few, many, or a class for clones that have expanded.

J gene | clone size | V gene | D gene | CDR3 protein | CDR3 DNA
TRBJ1-2 | NA | TRBV6-2/TRBV6-3 | TRBD1 | CASSENRGLSYGYTF | TGTGCCAGCAGTGAGAACAGGGGGCTGAGCTATGGCTACACCTTC
TRBJ2-5 | few | TRBV4-3 | NA | CASSQHPPGPQETQYF | TGCGCCAGCAGCCAACACCCCCCGGGGCCTCAAGAGACCCAGTACTTC
TRBJ1-6 | few | TRBV7-8 | NA | CASSLDRNSPLHF | TGTGCCAGCAGCTTAGACAGAAATTCACCCCTCCACTTT
TRBJ2-3 | NA | TRBV7-2 | TRBD1 | CASSFSGQGSPRTDTQYF | TGTGCCAGCAGCTTCTCTGGACAGGGCTCACCCCGCACAGATACGCAGTATTTT
TRBJ2-7 | NA | TRBV6-2/TRBV6-3 | NA | CASSERLLMDTTYEQYF | TGTGCCAGCAGCGAGCGCCTCCTTATGGACACGACCTACGAGCAGTACTTC
TRBJ2-6 | NA | TRBV4-2 | NA | CASSQTGASGANVLTF | TGTGCCAGCAGCCAGACGGGGGCGTCTGGGGCCAACGTCCTGACTTTC
TRBJ1-2 | NA | TRBV18 | NA | CASSPPGGRDLGYTF | TGTGCCAGCTCACCACCGGGGGGACGGGATCTTGGCTACACCTTC
TRBJ1-2 | once | TRBV30 | NA | CAWARPLSYGYTF | TGTGCCTGGGCCAGACCGCTCTCCTATGGCTACACCTTC
TRBJ1-1 | NA | TRBV25-1 | NA | CASSESLNTEAFF | TGTGCCAGCAGTGAATCCCTGAACACTGAAGCTTTCTTT
TRBJ2-1 | NA | TRBV27 | TRBD1 | CASNGFREGAGNEQFF | TGTGCCAGCAACGGTTTTAGAGAGGGGGCCGGGAATGAGCAGTTCTTC
TRBJ1-1 | NA | TRBV5-1 | NA | CASNGGGNTEAFF | TGCGCCAGCAATGGAGGAGGGAACACTGAAGCTTTCTTT
TRBJ2-2 | NA | TRBV4-2 | NA | CASSQDGAGGTGELFF | TGTGCCAGCAGCCAAGACGGCGCGGGCGGCACCGGGGAGCTGTTTTTT
TRBJ1-3 | NA | TRBV3-1/TRBV3-2 | NA | CASSQVGGGGNTIYF | TGTGCCAGCAGCCAAGTAGGAGGGGGTGGAAACACCATATATTTT
TRBJ2-1 | NA | TRBV3-1/TRBV3-2 | NA | CASRLSGSARNEQFF | TGTGCCAGCAGGCTGAGCGGGTCGGCTCGGAATGAGCAGTTCTTC
TRBJ2-5 | NA | TRBV6-6 | NA | CASRLQGRETQYF | TGTGCCAGCCGACTACAAGGGAGAGAGACCCAGTACTTC
TRBJ1-1 | NA | TRBV10-3 | NA | CAITENRENTEAFF | TGTGCCATCACCGAAAACAGGGAGAACACTGAAGCTTTCTTT
TRBJ1-1 | few | TRBV27 | NA | CASSLKAYTEAFF | TGTGCCAGCAGTTTAAAAGCTTACACTGAAGCTTTCTTT
TRBJ1-1 | NA | TRBV12-3/TRBV12-4 | NA | CASSFMAQAEAFF | TGTGCCAGCAGCTTCATGGCCCAGGCCGAAGCTTTCTTT
TRBJ2-3 | NA | TRBV18 | TRBD1 | CASSPSTGWGTDTQYF | TGTGCCAGCTCACCCTCGACAGGGTGGGGGACAGATACGCAGTATTTT
TRBJ1-1 | NA | TRBV19 | NA | CASSDSVGTEAFF | TGTGCCAGTAGTGACTCGGTTGGGACTGAAGCTTTCTTT
TRBJ1-5 | NA | TRBV7-2 | NA | CASSLEGGSNQPQHF | TGTGCCAGCAGCTTAGAGGGAGGGTCCAATCAGCCCCAGCATTTT